This T cell receptor beta chain originates from a study of blood T cell repertoires in COVID-19 (dated by TCRdb to between 2020 and 2021). Turning to the overall study: Collaborator samples came from the United States, Italy and Spain and covered acute and convalescent phases of COVID-19. The prospective study material was composed of cDNA or gDNA derived from T cells, B-cell-depleted T cells, or PBMCs. Deeply sampled blood TCRbeta repertoires from subjects exposed to, actively infected with, or recovered from COVID-19 were included in the dataset. A freely available public database, intended as a resource for researchers studying the immune response to SARS-CoV-2, is where the repertoires were released. Samples were obtained from the ongoing ImmuneRACE study (first 160 participants) and from over 1,000 subjects provided by 6 global collaborators. A de-identified subject ID, COVID-19 status, age in years and sex were almost always included in the sample metadata. Where available, HLA class I and class II types were taken from metadata supplied by the sample provider and were not determined by assay-based typing. General conclusions and limits of the study: How much clinical and demographic metadata was included differed by source and by participant, and the metadata was provided uncurated.

The CDR1 and CDR2 encoded by the germline V gene are SGHTA and FQGNSA. Cut back by 2 bases and 4 bases, the V and J ends lie 14 bases apart. Its CDR3 holds 15 amino acids, cysteine through phenylalanine. Only the CDR3 part of the read is kept: 45 bases, read in frame from the first base. TCRbeta CDR3 regions were amplified from genomic DNA using the immunoSEQ Assay, a bias-controlled multiplex PCR. Processing in the source paper ran as follows. The number of nucleated cells in each sample was estimated by amplification of reference gene primers within the assay. Sequence reads were collapsed and filtered to measure the absolute abundance of every unique TCRbeta CDR3 rearrangement. For each sample, productive Simpson clonality was calculated by taking the square root of Simpson's diversity index across productive rearrangements. This immuneACCESS table, as held by TCRdb, lists in-frame sequences with V and J called but not all clones. Of the missing ones, under half trace to an unresolved V gene in checked studies; the others have no known cause. V and J calls and clone size are copied from that table; D and trimming were computed from the DNA. For this sample there are some 200,000 clones; approximately 80% appear just once. Roughly a tenth of the sample belongs to the ten largest clones.

On this clone itself: Its antigen is currently not known. Base qualities are not at hand, and no much larger clone is one base apart.

Each collaborating institution followed its own protocols to collect whole blood in K2EDTA tubes. For TCRbeta analysis, collaborator samples were shipped as frozen whole blood, as isolated PBMCs, or as DNA extracted from either sample type. Recombination joined TRBV7-2 with TRBJ1-2; D gene: possibly TRBD1, on 6 matching bases. This receptor was taken from a woman of 80 years or more with acute or convalescent COVID-19. The sample consisted of peripheral blood. The bases are TGTGCCAGCAGCTTACTCATACAGGGTTCCTATGGCTACACCTTC. It translates as CASSLLIQGSYGYTF.